A single sample gave rise to the 7 T cell receptor beta chains below, sequenced in a study of blood T cell repertoires in COVID-19. The table came from immunoSEQ multiplex PCR; TCRdb's copy has only in-frame clones and leaves some out. There are about 110,000 clones in the sample; 71% occur only once, and approximately 0.9% lies in the top ten. Sequenced: peripheral blood. The receptors were gathered from a human donor with acute or convalescent COVID-19. The donor label of this sample is uncertain.

V is TRBV12-2 and J is TRBJ1-5. TRBV12-2 counts as a pseudogene. CDR3 length: 12 amino acids. CDR3 bases: TGTGCAAGTCGCTTCCAAGCTCAGCCCCAGCATTTT. Translating it yields CASRFQAQPQHF.

This rearrangement joins TRBV15 to TRBJ2-1, with D tentatively TRBD2 (6 bases). Germline-derived CDR1 and CDR2 are LNHNV and YYDKDF (reference sequence). V was trimmed by 0 bases and J by 2 bases, leaving 8 bases between them. This CDR3 has 15 amino acids. CDR3 nucleotide sequence: TGTGCCACCAGCAGAGAACTAGCTACCTACAATGAGCAGTTCTTC. This codes for CATSRELATYNEQFF.

In this sample, this clone turned up a few times. V usage is TRBV2 and J usage is TRBJ1-2; 7 nucleotides agree with TRBD1. V dropped 6 bases and J dropped 2; count of bases not matched to a gene: 6. This CDR3 comprises 14 residues. CDR1 and CDR2 (germline): SNHLY, FYNNEI. The CDR3 here is CASSDRDSNYGYTF. For the CDR3, the DNA is TGTGCCAGCAGCGATCGGGACAGCAACTATGGCTACACCTTC. Combining the CDR3 with reference TRBV2 and TRBJ1-2 gives the whole variable domain EPEVTQTPSHQVTQMGQEVILRCVPISNHLYFYWYRQILGQKVEFLVSFYNNEISEKSEIFDDQFSVERPDGSNFTLKIRSTKLEDSAMYFCASSDRDSNYGYTFGSGTRLTVV.

The V call is TRBV7-8, the J call TRBJ1-1; 7 positions match TRBD1. The CDR3 loop spans 13 amino acids. Trimming removed 3 bases from V and 9 bases from J; junction bases left unmatched: 7. Germline CDR1 is SGHVS and CDR2 is FQNEAQ. CDR3 DNA: TGTGCCAGCAGCTTTACAGGGGCTGGAAAAGCTTTCTTT. Protein: CASSFTGAGKAFF.

The chain carries TRBV19 and TRBJ1-5; D gene uncertain. V lost 5 bases and J lost 2, with 10 bases in between. The V gene's germline CDR1 is LNHDA and CDR2 SQIVND (reference sequence). This CDR3 contains 14 residues. The CDR3 DNA sequence: TGTGCCAGTAGTGTGCGGGTCGGCAATCAGCCCCAGCATTTT. Translated: CASSVRVGNQPQHF.

This chain uses TRBV28 with TRBJ2-3; 9 bases line up with TRBD2. CDR1 MDHEN and CDR2 SYDVKM come from the germline V gene. The CDR3 covers 16 residues. V lost 5 bases, J lost 5 bases, and 11 bases stayed unmatched. Here the CDR3 DNA reads TGTGCCAGCAGTCTCTTAGCGGGGGCCAGGGAAGATACGCAGTATTTT. Translating gives CASSLLAGAREDTQYF. Full variable domain (outside the CDR3, taken from reference TRBV28 and TRBJ2-3): DVKVTQSSRYLVKRTGEKVFLECVQDMDHENMFWYRQDPGLGLRLIYFSYDVKMKEKGDIPEGYSVSREKKERFSLILESASTNQTSMYLCASSLLAGAREDTQYFGPGTRLTVL.

On this clone itself: Other DNA sequences from this sample encode an identical CDR3 as well. This rearrangement joins TRBV15 to TRBJ1-6; D may be TRBD1 (5 bases). Germline V gene lookup returns CDR1 LNHNV and CDR2 YYDKDF (reference sequence). The CDR3 totals 13 residues. The V gene lost 0 bases and the J gene lost 9 bases, with 6 bases spanning the gap. The CDR3 coding sequence is TGTGCCACCAGCAGAGACAGGGTTTCACCCCTCCACTTT. Protein: CATSRDRVSPLHF.